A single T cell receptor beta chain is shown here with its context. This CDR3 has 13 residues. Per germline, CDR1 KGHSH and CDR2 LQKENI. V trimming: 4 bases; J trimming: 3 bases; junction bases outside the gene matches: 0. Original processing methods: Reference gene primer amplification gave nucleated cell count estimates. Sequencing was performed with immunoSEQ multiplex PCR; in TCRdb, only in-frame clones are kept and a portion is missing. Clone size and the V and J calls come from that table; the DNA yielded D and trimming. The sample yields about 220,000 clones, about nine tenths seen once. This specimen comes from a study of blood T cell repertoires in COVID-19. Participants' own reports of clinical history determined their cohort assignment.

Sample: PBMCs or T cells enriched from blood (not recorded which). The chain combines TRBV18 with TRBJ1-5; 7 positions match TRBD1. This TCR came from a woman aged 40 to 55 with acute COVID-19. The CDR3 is CASSQGANQPQHF. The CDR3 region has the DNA TGTGCCAGCTCACAGGGGGCCAATCAGCCCCAGCATTTT. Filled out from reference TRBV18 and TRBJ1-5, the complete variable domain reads NAGVMQNPRHLVRRRGQEARLRCSPMKGHSHVYWYRQLPEEGLKFMVYLQKENIIDESGMPKERFSAEFPKEGPSILRIQQVVRGDSAAYFCASSQGANQPQHFGDGTRLSIL.